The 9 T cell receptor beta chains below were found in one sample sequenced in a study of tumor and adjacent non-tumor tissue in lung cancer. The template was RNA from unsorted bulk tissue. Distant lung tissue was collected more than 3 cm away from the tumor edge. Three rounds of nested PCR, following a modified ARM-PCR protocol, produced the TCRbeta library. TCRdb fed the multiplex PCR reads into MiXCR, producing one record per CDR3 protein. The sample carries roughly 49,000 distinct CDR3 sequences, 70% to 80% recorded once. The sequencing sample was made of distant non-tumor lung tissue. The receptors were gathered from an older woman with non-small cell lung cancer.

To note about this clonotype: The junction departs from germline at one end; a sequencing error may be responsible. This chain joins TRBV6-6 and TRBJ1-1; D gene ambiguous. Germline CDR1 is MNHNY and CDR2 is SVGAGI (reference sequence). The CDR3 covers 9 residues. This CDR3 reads CASSYLSYF. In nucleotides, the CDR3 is TGTGCCAGCAGTTACTTGTCCTACTTT.

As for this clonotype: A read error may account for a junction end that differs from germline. The CDR3 sequence is CAISFFLTGVEAQYF. CDR3 bases: TGTGCCATCAGTTTCTTCCTAACGGGAGTGGAGGCCCAGTACTTC. The V and J genes are TRBV12-3 or TRBV12-4 and TRBJ2-5; tentative D call: TRBD2 (6 bases). This CDR3 is 15 amino acids long.

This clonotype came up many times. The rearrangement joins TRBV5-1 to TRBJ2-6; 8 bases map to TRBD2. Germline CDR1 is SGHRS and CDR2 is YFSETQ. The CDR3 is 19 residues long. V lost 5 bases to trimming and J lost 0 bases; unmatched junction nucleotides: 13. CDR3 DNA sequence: TGCGCCAGCAGTTCGGGGGGGGCGGACCCGATCTCTGGGGCCAACGTCCTGACTTTC. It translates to CASSSGGADPISGANVLTF. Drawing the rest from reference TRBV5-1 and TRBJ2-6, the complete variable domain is KAGVTQTPRYLIKTRGQQVTLSCSPISGHRSVSWYQQTPGQGLQFLFEYFSETQRNKGNFPGRFSGRQFSNSRSEMNVSTLELGDSALYLCASSSGGADPISGANVLTFGAGSRLTVL.

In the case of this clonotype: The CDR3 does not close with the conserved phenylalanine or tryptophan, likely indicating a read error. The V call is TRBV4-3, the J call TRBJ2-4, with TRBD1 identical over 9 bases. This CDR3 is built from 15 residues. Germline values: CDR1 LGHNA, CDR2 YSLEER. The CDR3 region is CASSPGQGTIDIQYL. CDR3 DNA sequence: TGTGCCAGCAGCCCGGGACAGGGAACCATCGACATTCAGTACTTA.

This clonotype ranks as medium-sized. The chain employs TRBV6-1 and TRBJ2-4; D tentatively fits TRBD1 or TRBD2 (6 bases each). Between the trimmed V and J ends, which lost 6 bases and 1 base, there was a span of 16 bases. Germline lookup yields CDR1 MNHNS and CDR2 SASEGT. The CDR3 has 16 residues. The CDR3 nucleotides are TGTGCCAGCAGCGACCCGGGGGCTAGTGCCAAAAACATTCAGTACTTC. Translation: CASSDPGASAKNIQYF.

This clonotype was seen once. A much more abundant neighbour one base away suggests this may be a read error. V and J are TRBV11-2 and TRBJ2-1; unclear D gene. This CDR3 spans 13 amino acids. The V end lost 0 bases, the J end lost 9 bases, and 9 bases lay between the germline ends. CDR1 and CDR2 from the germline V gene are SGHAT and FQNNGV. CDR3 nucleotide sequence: TGTGCCAGCAGCTTAGATGTAGTCGGTGAGCAGTTCTTC. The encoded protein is CASSLDVVGEQFF.

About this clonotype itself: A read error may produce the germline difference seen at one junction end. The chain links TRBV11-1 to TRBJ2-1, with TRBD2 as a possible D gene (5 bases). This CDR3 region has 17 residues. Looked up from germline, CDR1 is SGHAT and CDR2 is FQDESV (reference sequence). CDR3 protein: CASSRGSAANSYDEQFF. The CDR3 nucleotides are TGTGCCAGCAGTCGGGGTTCCGCAGCGAACTCCTACGATGAGCAGTTCTTC.

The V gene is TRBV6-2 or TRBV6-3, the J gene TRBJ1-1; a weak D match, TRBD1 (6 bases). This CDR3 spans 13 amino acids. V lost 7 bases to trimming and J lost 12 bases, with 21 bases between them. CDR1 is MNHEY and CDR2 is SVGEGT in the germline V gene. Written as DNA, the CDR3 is TGTGCCAGCACACCTCGGGGGGCCTCTGAGACTTTCTTT. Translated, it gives CASTPRGASETFF.

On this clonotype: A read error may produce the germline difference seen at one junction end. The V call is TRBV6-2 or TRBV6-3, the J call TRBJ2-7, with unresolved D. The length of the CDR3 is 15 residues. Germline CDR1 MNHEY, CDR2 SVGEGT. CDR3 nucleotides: TGTGCCAGCAGTTACTCTGACGGAACCATCTACGAGCAGTATTTC. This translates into CASSYSDGTIYEQYF.